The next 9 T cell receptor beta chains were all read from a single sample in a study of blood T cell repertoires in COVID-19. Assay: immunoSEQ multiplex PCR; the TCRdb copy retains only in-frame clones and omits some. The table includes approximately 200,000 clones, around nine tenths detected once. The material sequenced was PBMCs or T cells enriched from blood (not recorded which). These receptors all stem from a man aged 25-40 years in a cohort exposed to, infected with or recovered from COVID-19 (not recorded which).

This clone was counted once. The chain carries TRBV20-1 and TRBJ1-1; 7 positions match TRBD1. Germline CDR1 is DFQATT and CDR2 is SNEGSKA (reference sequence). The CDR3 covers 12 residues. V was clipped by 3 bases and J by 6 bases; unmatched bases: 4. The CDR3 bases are TGCAGTGCTAGTCGGGACAGCCCTGAAGCTTTCTTT. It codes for CSASRDSPEAFF.

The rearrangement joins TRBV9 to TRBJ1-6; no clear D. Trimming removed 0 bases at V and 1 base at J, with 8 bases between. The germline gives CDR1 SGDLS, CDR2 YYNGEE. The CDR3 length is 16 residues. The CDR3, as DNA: TGTGCCAGCAGCGTAGACATCGGGTCCTATAATTCACCCCTCCACTTT. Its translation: CASSVDIGSYNSPLHF.

The CDR3 coding sequence is TGTGCCAGCAGTCTCCAGGGGCGTAAAGCTTTCTTT. It translates to CASSLQGRKAFF. The chain joins TRBV28 to TRBJ1-1, with D perhaps TRBD1 (6 bases). This CDR3 region has 12 residues. From germline, CDR1 is MDHEN and CDR2 SYDVKM. V gave up 5 bases and J gave up 9 bases, with 13 bases separating them.

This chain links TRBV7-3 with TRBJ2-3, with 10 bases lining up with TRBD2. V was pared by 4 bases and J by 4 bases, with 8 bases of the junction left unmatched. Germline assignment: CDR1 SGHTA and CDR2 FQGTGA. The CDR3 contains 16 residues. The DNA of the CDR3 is TGTGCCAGCAGCTCAATAGCGGGAGGCAATTCAGATACGCAGTATTTT. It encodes CASSSIAGGNSDTQYF.

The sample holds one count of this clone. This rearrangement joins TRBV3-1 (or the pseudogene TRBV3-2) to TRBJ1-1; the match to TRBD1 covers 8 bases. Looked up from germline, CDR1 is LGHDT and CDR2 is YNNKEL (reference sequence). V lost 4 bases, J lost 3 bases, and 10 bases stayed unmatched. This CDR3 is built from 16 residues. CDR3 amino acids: CASSPLLQGAHTEAFF. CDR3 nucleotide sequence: TGTGCCAGCAGCCCGCTACTCCAGGGGGCGCACACTGAAGCTTTCTTT.

The CDR3, as DNA: TGTGCCAGCAGTGACGGAGATACGAACACTGAAGCTTTCTTT. This sequence encodes CASSDGDTNTEAFF. The chain is built from TRBV28 and TRBJ1-1; D is uncertain. This CDR3 region has 14 residues. Trimming pared 5 bases from V and 1 base from J, leaving 11 bases between. Germline CDR1 is MDHEN and CDR2 is SYDVKM.

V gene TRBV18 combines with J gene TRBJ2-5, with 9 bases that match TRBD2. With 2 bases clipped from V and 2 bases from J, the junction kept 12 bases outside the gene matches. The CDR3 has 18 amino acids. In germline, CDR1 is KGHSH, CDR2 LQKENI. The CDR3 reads CASSPGRSAGGKQETQYF. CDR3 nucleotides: TGTGCCAGCTCACCAGGGCGGTCGGCGGGAGGGAAACAAGAGACCCAGTACTTC.

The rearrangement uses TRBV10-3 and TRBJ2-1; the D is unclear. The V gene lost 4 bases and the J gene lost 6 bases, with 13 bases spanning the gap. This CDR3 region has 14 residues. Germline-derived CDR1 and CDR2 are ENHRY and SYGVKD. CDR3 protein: CAISGPVGPNEQFF. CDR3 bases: TGTGCCATCAGTGGACCTGTTGGGCCCAATGAGCAGTTCTTC.

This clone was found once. The CDR3 loop reads CASSPIGQGNTEAFF. Written as DNA, the CDR3 is TGTGCCAGCAGTCCAATCGGACAGGGGAACACTGAAGCTTTCTTT. The chain combines TRBV27 with TRBJ1-1; TRBD1 aligns across 8 bases. V was pared by 5 bases and J by 1 base, with 6 bases of the junction left unmatched. Germline V gene sequence: CDR1 MNHEY, CDR2 SMNVEV (reference sequence). This CDR3 is 15 amino acids long.